This TCR beta chain was documented in a study of cytomegalovirus exposure and HLA in healthy donors. Primers: 60 Vbeta forward and 13 Jbeta reverse. TCRdb's copy holds only in-frame clones and misses some; the assay was immunoSEQ multiplex PCR. Among about 130,000 clones listed, approximately 79% were seen once. The table lists this clone with a few counts. Its antigen is currently unknown. The V segment lost 4 bases and the J segment 6 bases; nucleotides outside the gene matches: 10. CDR3 length: 16 residues. In germline, CDR1 is SGHRS, CDR2 YFSETQ. The study, taken as a whole, reports: Of the V segments, some could not be distinguished, including TRBV6-2 and TRBV6-3, and were excluded. There were several of the most significant clusters that appeared linked to common viral pathogens in a later analysis. Overall, approximately 180 TCR beta chains were annotated as cytomegalovirus-associated.

The chain recombines TRBV5-1 with TRBJ2-5, with TRBD1 matching 12 bases. Sequencing input: PBMCs. This clonotype was sampled from a man aged 50 or older in good health and CMV-seropositive. This CDR3 is CASSVNSGQGAKTQYF. The CDR3, as DNA: TGCGCCAGCAGCGTCAACTCGGGACAGGGGGCGAAGACCCAGTACTTC. The full variable domain, with the rest looked up from reference TRBV5-1 and TRBJ2-5, is KAGVTQTPRYLIKTRGQQVTLSCSPISGHRSVSWYQQTPGQGLQFLFEYFSETQRNKGNFPGRFSGRQFSNSRSEMNVSTLELGDSALYLCASSVNSGQGAKTQYFGPGTRLLVL.